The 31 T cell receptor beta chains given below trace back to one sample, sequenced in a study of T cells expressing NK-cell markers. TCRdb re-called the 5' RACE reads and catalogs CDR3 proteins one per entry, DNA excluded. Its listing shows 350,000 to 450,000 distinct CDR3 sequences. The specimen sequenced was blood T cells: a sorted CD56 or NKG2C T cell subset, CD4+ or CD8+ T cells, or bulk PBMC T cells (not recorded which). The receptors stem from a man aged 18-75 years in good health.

The CDR3 sequence is CASSGRTVMNTEAFF. This chain connects TRBV12-3 or TRBV12-4 to TRBJ1-1; TCRdb selects TRBD1, and the lack of DNA leaves this call unchecked. This CDR3 region has 15 residues.

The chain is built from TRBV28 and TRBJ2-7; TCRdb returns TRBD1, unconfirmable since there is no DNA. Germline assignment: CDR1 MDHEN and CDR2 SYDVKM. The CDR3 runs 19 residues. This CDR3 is CASSLVFRLRQATSYEQYF.

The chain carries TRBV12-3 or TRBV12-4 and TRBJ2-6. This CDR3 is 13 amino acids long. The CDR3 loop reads CASSRYGANVLTF.

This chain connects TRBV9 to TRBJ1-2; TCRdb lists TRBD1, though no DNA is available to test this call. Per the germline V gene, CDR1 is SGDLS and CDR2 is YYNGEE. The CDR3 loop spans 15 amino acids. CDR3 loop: CASSVTDRGLVGYTF.

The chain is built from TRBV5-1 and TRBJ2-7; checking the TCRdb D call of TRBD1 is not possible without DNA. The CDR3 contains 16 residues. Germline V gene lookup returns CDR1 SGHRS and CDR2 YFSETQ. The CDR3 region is CASSLYGTGGKYEQYF. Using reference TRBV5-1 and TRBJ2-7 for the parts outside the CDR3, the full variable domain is KAGVTQTPRYLIKTRGQQVTLSCSPISGHRSVSWYQQTPGQGLQFLFEYFSETQRNKGNFPGRFSGRQFSNSRSEMNVSTLELGDSALYLCASSLYGTGGKYEQYFGPGTRLTVT.

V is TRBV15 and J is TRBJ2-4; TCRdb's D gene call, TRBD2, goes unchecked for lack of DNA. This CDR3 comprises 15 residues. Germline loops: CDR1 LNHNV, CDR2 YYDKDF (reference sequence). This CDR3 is CATSRARQAENIQYF.

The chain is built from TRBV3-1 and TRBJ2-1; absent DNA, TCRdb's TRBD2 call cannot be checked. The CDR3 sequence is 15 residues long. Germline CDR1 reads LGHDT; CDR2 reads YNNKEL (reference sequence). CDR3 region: CASSLSGLALGEQFF.

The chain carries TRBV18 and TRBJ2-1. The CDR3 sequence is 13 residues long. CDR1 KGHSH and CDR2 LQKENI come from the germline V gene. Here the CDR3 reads CASSPRGYDEQFF. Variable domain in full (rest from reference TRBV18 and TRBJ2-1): NAGVMQNPRHLVRRRGQEARLRCSPMKGHSHVYWYRQLPEEGLKFMVYLQKENIIDESGMPKERFSAEFPKEGPSILRIQQVVRGDSAAYFCASSPRGYDEQFFGPGTRLTVL.

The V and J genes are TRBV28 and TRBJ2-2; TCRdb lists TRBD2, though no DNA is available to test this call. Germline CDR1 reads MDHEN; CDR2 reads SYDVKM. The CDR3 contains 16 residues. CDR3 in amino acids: CASRGEGLMNTGELFF.

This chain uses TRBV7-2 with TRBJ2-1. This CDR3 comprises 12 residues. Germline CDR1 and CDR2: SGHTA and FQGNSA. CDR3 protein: CASSLAPFVQFF.

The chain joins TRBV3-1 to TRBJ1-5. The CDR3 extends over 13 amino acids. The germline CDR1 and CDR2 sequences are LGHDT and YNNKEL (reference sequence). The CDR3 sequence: CASSAEFNQPQHF.

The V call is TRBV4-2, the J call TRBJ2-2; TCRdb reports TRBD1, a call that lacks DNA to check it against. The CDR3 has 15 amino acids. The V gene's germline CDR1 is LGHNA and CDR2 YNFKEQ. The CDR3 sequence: CASSQEDRGTGELFF.

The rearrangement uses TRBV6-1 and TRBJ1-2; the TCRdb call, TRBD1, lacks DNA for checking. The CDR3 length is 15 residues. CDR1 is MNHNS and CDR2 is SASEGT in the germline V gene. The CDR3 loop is CASSPDRGTGEGYTF.

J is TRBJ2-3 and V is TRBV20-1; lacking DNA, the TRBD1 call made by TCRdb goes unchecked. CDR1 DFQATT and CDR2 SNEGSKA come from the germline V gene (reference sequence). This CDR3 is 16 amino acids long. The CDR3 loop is CSANLIRRGRGDTQYF.

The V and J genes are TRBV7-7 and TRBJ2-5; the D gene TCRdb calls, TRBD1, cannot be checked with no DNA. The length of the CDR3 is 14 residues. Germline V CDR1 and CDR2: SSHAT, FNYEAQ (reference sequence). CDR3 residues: CASSSRGGGETQYF.

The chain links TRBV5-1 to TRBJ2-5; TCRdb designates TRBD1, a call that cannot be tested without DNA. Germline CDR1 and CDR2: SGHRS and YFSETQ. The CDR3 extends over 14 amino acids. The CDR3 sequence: CASSLGQLQETQYF.

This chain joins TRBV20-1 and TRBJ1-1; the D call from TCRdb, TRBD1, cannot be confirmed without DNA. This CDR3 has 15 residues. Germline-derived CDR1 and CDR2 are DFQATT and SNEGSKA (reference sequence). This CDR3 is CSAGRPTGGGTEAFF.

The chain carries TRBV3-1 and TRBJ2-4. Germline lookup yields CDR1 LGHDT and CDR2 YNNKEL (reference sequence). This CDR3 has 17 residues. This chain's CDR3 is CASSQEKTSLAKNIQYF.

The CDR3 here is CASSQVDSPLHF. The chain recombines TRBV19 with TRBJ1-6. Germline CDR1 reads LNHDA; CDR2 reads SQIVND (reference sequence). The CDR3 is made up of 12 amino acids.

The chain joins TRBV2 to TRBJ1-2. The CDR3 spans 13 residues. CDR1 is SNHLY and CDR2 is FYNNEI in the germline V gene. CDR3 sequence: CAGTRIRNYGYTF. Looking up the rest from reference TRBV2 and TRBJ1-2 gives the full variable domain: EPEVTQTPSHQVTQMGQEVILRCVPISNHLYFYWYRQILGQKVEFLVSFYNNEISEKSEIFDDQFSVERPDGSNFTLKIRSTKLEDSAMYFCAGTRIRNYGYTFGSGTRLTVV.

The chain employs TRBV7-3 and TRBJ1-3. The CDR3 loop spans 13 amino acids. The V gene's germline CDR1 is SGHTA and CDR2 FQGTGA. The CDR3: CASSPEPGNTIYF.

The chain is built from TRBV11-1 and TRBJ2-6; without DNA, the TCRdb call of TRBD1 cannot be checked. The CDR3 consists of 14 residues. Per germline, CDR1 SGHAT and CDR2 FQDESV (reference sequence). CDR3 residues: CASSGGRGANVLTF.

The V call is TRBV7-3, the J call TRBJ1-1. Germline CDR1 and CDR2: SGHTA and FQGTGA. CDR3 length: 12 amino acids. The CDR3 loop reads CASSPRVAEAFF.

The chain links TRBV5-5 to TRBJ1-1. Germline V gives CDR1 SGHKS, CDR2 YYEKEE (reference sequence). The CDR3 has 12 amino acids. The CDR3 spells CASRTTAAEAFF. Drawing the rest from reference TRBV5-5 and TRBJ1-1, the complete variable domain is DAGVTQSPTHLIKTRGQQVTLRCSPISGHKSVSWYQQVLGQGPQFIFQYYEKEERGRGNFPDRFSARQFPNYSSELNVNALLLGDSALYLCASRTTAAEAFFGQGTRLTVV.

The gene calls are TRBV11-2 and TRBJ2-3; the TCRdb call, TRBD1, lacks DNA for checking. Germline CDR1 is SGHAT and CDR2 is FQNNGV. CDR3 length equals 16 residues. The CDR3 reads CASSGVAGASTDTQYF. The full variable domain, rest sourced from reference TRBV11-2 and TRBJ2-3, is EAGVAQSPRYKIIEKRQSVAFWCNPISGHATLYWYQQILGQGPKLLIQFQNNGVVDDSQLPKDRFSAERLKGVDSTLKIQPAKLEDSAVYLCASSGVAGASTDTQYFGPGTRLTVL.

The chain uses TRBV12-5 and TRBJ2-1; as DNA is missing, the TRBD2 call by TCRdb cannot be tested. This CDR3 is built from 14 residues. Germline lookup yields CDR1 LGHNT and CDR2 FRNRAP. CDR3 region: CASGQRLAEDEQFF.

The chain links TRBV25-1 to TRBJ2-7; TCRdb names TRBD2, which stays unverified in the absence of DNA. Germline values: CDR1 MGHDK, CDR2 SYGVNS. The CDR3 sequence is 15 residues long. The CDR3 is CASSPSNRGSYEQYF.

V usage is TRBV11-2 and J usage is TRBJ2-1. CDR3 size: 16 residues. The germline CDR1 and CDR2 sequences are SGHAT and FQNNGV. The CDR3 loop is CASSAEMWSSYNEQFF.

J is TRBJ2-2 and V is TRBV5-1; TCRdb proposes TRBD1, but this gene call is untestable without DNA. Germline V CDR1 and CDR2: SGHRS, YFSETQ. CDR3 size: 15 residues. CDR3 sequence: CASSWTGGNTGELFF. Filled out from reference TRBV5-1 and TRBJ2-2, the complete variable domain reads KAGVTQTPRYLIKTRGQQVTLSCSPISGHRSVSWYQQTPGQGLQFLFEYFSETQRNKGNFPGRFSGRQFSNSRSEMNVSTLELGDSALYLCASSWTGGNTGELFFGEGSRLTVL.

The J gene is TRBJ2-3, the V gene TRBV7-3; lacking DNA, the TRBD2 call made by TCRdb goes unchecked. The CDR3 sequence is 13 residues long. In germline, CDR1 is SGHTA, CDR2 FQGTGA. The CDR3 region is CASSLTERGGAYF.

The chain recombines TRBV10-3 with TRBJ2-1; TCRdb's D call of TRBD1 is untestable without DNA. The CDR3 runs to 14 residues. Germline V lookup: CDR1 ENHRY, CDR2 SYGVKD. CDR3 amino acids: CAISERQGGDEQFF.